The 18 T cell receptor beta chains reported below all come from one sample, sequenced in a study of CD8 T cells in Susac syndrome. An input of about 0.45 to 1 ug of RNA was subjected to reverse transcription using random hexamers. TCRdb reanalysed the immunoSEQ multiplex PCR reads using MiXCR and keeps one entry per CDR3 protein. This table holds 200,000 to 250,000 distinct CDR3 sequences, about 93% found once. Sequencing used CD8+ T cells from PBMCs. The receptors stem from a human donor with multiple sclerosis.

This chain connects TRBV11-2 to TRBJ2-1, with unresolved D. The CDR3 has 15 residues. Germline values: CDR1 SGHAT, CDR2 FQNNGV. V was cut by 1 base and J by 8 bases, with 15 bases left in between. CDR3 loop: CASSLADSPGYEQFF. The CDR3 DNA follows: TGTGCCAGCAGCTTAGCAGACTCCCCCGGCTATGAGCAGTTCTTC.

The CDR3 bases are TGCGCCAGCAGCTTGGTCGTCGGGGCTCCTCCGTCGTTTGCCTACGAGCAGTACTTC. It yields the protein CASSLVVGAPPSFAYEQYF. The V call is TRBV5-1, the J call TRBJ2-7; D might be TRBD1 or TRBD2, each matching 5 bases. This CDR3 spans 19 amino acids. The V end lost 0 bases, the J end lost 2 bases, and 24 bases lay between the germline ends. Germline CDR1 is SGHRS and CDR2 is YFSETQ.

The chain joins TRBV7-2 to TRBJ2-1; D uncertain. Trimming cost V 1 base and J 3 bases, with 13 bases left between them. The CDR3 is made up of 16 amino acids. Germline V gives CDR1 SGHTA, CDR2 FQGNSA. CDR3 coding DNA: TGTGCCAGCAGCTTAGGGGCAAGCTTAGTCTACAATGAGCAGTTCTTC. Translation: CASSLGASLVYNEQFF.

This chain connects TRBV5-1 to TRBJ2-2; TRBD1 aligns across 9 bases. The germline V gene has CDR1 SGHRS and CDR2 YFSETQ. The junction had 10 bases not matched to a gene; V was cut back by 0 bases and J by 4 bases. The CDR3 is 18 amino acids. CDR3 sequence (DNA): TGCGCCAGCAGCTTGGCCTCGTCAGGGGACAGGGTCACCGGGGAGCTGTTTTTT. It yields the protein CASSLASSGDRVTGELFF. The full variable domain, rest sourced from reference TRBV5-1 and TRBJ2-2, is KAGVTQTPRYLIKTRGQQVTLSCSPISGHRSVSWYQQTPGQGLQFLFEYFSETQRNKGNFPGRFSGRQFSNSRSEMNVSTLELGDSALYLCASSLASSGDRVTGELFFGEGSRLTVL.

The rearrangement links TRBV29-1 to TRBJ2-1, with D tentatively TRBD1 (6 bases). Germline loops: CDR1 SQVTM, CDR2 ANQGSEA. The CDR3 has 16 amino acids. The V end lost 5 bases, the J end lost 4 bases, and 21 bases lay between the germline ends. The CDR3 region has the DNA TGCAGCGTTACCCTGAACGATGACAGGTCTTACAATGAGCAGTTCTTC. Residues: CSVTLNDDRSYNEQFF.

The chain uses TRBV2 and TRBJ1-5; maybe TRBD1 (6 bases). The CDR3 totals 15 residues. V lost 3 bases and J lost 7, with 16 bases in between. Germline V gene data show CDR1 as SNHLY and CDR2 as FYNNEI. This CDR3 reads CASSDPGKGGQPQHF. The DNA for the CDR3 is TGTGCCAGCAGTGATCCGGGTAAAGGGGGGCAGCCCCAGCATTTT.

A word on this clonotype: The DNA is left out, because the CDR3 cannot be placed on it with certainty; the CDR3 is given as TCRdb lists it. J is TRBJ1-2 and V is TRBV12-3 or TRBV12-4; no DNA check was done on the table's D call, TRBD1. The CDR3 numbers 13 amino acids, ends counted. The CDR3 is CASSSSTGEGYTF.

Here the CDR3 DNA reads TGTGCTAGTGGTTTGGTACAGGACGAGCAGTACTTC. This translates into CASGLVQDEQYF. The chain uses TRBV12-5 and TRBJ2-7; TRBD1 might be the D (5 bases). CDR1 is LGHNT and CDR2 is FRNRAP in the germline V gene. The CDR3 spans 12 residues. V was shortened by 0 bases and J by 5 bases, with 5 bases between the two germline ends.

This chain connects TRBV7-3 to TRBJ2-3, with 10 bases that match TRBD2. CDR1 SGHTA and CDR2 FQGTGA come from the germline V gene. With V trimmed by 2 bases and J by 4 bases, 3 bases remained unmatched. The CDR3 covers 15 residues. The CDR3 spells CASSLSSGSADTQYF. The CDR3 DNA is TGTGCCAGCAGCTTATCTAGCGGGAGCGCAGATACGCAGTATTTT.

The chain carries TRBV29-1 and TRBJ1-1; weak D call: TRBD1 (5 bases). The germline gives CDR1 SQVTM, CDR2 ANQGSEA. The V end was cut by 7 bases, the J end by 5 bases, with 11 bases between. This CDR3 is built from 11 residues. The CDR3 DNA reads TGCAGCGGGGGGTTCCGGACTGAAGCTTTCTTT. Its protein product is CSGGFRTEAFF.

The rearrangement uses TRBV7-9 and TRBJ2-7, with D unresolved. The CDR3 is 15 residues long. V was trimmed by 1 base and J by 0 bases, leaving 10 bases between them. Germline-derived CDR1 and CDR2 are SEHNR and FQNEAQ (reference sequence). CDR3 DNA sequence: TGTGCCAGCAGCTTAGATGCAGGTAGCTCCTACGAGCAGTACTTC. Protein sequence: CASSLDAGSSYEQYF.

This sequence joins TRBV7-9 and TRBJ2-7; 10 bases match TRBD1. Germline V lookup: CDR1 SEHNR, CDR2 FQNEAQ (reference sequence). This CDR3 comprises 15 residues. The junction had 6 bases not matched to a gene; V was cut back by 5 bases and J by 2 bases. For the CDR3, the DNA is TGTGCCAGCAGCCTGGGGACAGGGGAGACCTACGAGCAGTACTTC. This sequence encodes CASSLGTGETYEQYF.

The rearrangement uses TRBV7-9 and TRBJ2-1; D remains unclear. V was pared by 0 bases and J by 11 bases, with 2 bases between. This CDR3 is built from 10 residues. CDR1 is SEHNR, CDR2 FQNEAQ, per germline (reference sequence). CDR3 region: CASSLAKQFF. The CDR3 DNA reads TGTGCCAGCAGCTTAGCCAAGCAGTTCTTC.

The chain combines TRBV29-1 with TRBJ2-1; TRBD2 aligns across 15 bases. The CDR3 runs 15 residues. V was pared by 8 bases and J by 7 bases, with 9 bases of the junction left unmatched. The germline gives CDR1 SQVTM, CDR2 ANQGSEA. Here the CDR3 reads CSFVPGTSGGNEQFF. The CDR3 coding sequence is TGCAGCTTTGTGCCCGGGACTAGCGGGGGGAATGAGCAGTTCTTC.

This clonotype was seen just once. The chain uses TRBV4-1 and TRBJ2-6, with D perhaps TRBD1 or TRBD2 (6 bases each). V dropped 1 base and J dropped 3 bases, with 16 bases sitting between them. CDR1 is MGHRA and CDR2 is YSYEKL in the germline V gene. The CDR3 length is 18 residues. In DNA, the CDR3 is TGCGCCAGCAGCCAAGCCCTCTTGGGGGGCTATGGGGCCAACGTCCTGACTTTC. It translates to CASSQALLGGYGANVLTF.

CDR3 sequence reads: CASSPREGPVNTEAFF. DNA for the CDR3: TGTGCCAGCAGCCCCCGGGAGGGGCCCGTGAACACTGAAGCTTTCTTT. The chain employs TRBV7-9 and TRBJ1-1, with a possible D match to TRBD1 (5 bases). The CDR3 sequence is 16 residues long. Per germline, CDR1 SEHNR and CDR2 FQNEAQ (reference sequence). The V and J ends lost 5 bases and 0 bases respectively, with 16 bases between them.

The chain carries TRBV30 and TRBJ1-1; 8 bases are shared with TRBD1. The germline V gene has CDR1 GTSNPN and CDR2 SVGIG (reference sequence). After removal of 0 bases from V and 3 bases from J, the junction contained 9 bases not matched to a gene. The CDR3 is 16 residues long. As DNA, the CDR3 is TGTGCCTGGAGTGTTAGCTGGTCGGACAGGGACACTGAAGCTTTCTTT. As protein: CAWSVSWSDRDTEAFF.

A few counts support this clonotype. The chain combines TRBV7-9 with TRBJ2-7; D not certain. Germline V gene data show CDR1 as SEHNR and CDR2 as FQNEAQ (reference sequence). There are 11 residues in the CDR3. Trimming cost V 5 bases and J 3 bases, with 5 bases left between them. CDR3 coding DNA: TGTGCCAGCAGCCAAGACTACGAGCAGTACTTC. This sequence encodes CASSQDYEQYF.